The 29 T cell receptor beta chains listed next were all sequenced from one sample in a study of radiotherapy plus CTLA-4 blockade in lung cancer. The table came from immunoSEQ multiplex PCR; TCRdb's copy has only in-frame clones and leaves some out. The sample includes about 38,000 clones, about three quarters of them seen just once. This sample comprised peripheral blood, obtained from a patient treated with radiotherapy plus ipilimumab. These receptors originate from a human donor with non-small cell lung cancer who had stable disease on radiotherapy plus ipilimumab.

This chain links TRBV29-1 with TRBJ1-2; possible D gene TRBD1, 6 bases. Germline CDR1 reads SQVTM; CDR2 reads ANQGSEA. This CDR3 is built from 13 residues. V was cut by 0 bases and J by 8 bases, with 13 bases left in between. DNA of the CDR3: TGCAGCGTTGAAGAACCCGGGGGCAGCGGCTACACCTTC. Its protein is CSVEEPGGSGYTF.

For this clone: A junction end diverges from the germline sequence, so it may reflect a read error. CDR3 sequence reads: CASSSARESPLYF. For the CDR3, the DNA is TGCGCCAGCAGCTCCGCCCGGGAATCACCCCTCTACTTT. V is TRBV5-1 and J is TRBJ1-6; D gene uncertain. CDR1 SGHRS and CDR2 YFSETQ come from the germline V gene. The CDR3 length is 13 residues.

This rearrangement joins TRBV21-1 to TRBJ1-5. TRBV21-1 is a pseudogene. The CDR3 contains 15 residues. The CDR3, as DNA: TGTGCCAGCAGCAAACAGAGTCTTAGCAATCAGCCCCAGCATTTT. Protein: CASSKQSLSNQPQHF.

The CDR3 DNA sequence: TGTGCCACCCTGCATGAGGGTCGGTCACCCCTCCACTTT. Protein: CATLHEGRSPLHF. The chain is built from TRBV27 and TRBJ1-6; D not certain. Germline loops: CDR1 MNHEY, CDR2 SMNVEV (reference sequence). V dropped 10 bases and J dropped 10 bases, with 17 bases sitting between them. The CDR3 has 13 amino acids.

The rearrangement joins TRBV29-1 to TRBJ1-2, with 7 bases identical to TRBD1. The CDR3 has 11 amino acids. The ends lost 6 bases at V and 7 bases at J; junction bases unmatched: 5. Germline assignment: CDR1 SQVTM and CDR2 ANQGSEA. This chain's CDR3 is CSVRGSRGYTF. CDR3 bases: TGCAGCGTCAGGGGGTCTCGTGGCTACACCTTC.

The chain links TRBV5-1 to TRBJ2-5, with 9 bases identical to TRBD2. The germline gives CDR1 SGHRS, CDR2 YFSETQ. V lost 1 base and J lost 7; bases outside the gene matches: 8. The CDR3 totals 15 residues. CDR3 protein: CASSLKAGGVATQYF. The CDR3, as DNA: TGCGCCAGCAGCTTGAAAGCGGGGGGTGTGGCGACCCAGTACTTC.

V gene TRBV6-5 combines with J gene TRBJ1-2; 9 bases align to TRBD1. With V trimmed by 7 bases and J by 5 bases, 11 bases remained unmatched. This CDR3 contains 15 residues. CDR1 is MNHEY and CDR2 is SVGAGI in the germline V gene. The CDR3 protein is CASKPTGGNGYGYTF. As DNA, the CDR3 is TGTGCCAGCAAGCCCACAGGGGGCAATGGATATGGCTACACCTTC.

This clone came up once. The CDR3 loop reads CATSRDRTEAFF. The CDR3 bases are TGTGCCACCAGCAGGGACCGCACTGAAGCTTTCTTT. The rearrangement joins TRBV15 to TRBJ1-1, with no clear D. V lost 3 bases to trimming and J lost 4 bases, with 6 bases between them. The germline CDR1 and CDR2 sequences are LNHNV and YYDKDF (reference sequence). This CDR3 has 12 amino acids.

The chain carries TRBV23-1 and TRBJ2-4; either TRBD1 or TRBD2 may supply D (5 bases each). TRBV23-1 is reported as an ORF; its role is uncertain. Trimming took 9 bases from V and 1 from J, leaving 16 bases between them. The CDR3 covers 15 residues. The CDR3, as DNA: TGCGCCAGTCGGGGATCACCAGGGGCCAAAAACATTCAGTACTTC. Protein: CASRGSPGAKNIQYF.

The chain uses TRBV6-1 and TRBJ1-2; perhaps TRBD1 as D (6 bases). This CDR3 has 16 residues. Germline CDR1 reads MNHNS; CDR2 reads SASEGT. Trimming shortened V by 0 bases and J by 7 bases, and 18 bases separated the two germline ends. CDR3 sequence: CASSEAGALPQSGYTF. CDR3 sequence (DNA): TGTGCCAGCAGTGAAGCGGGGGCCCTACCCCAGTCTGGCTACACCTTC.

The V call is TRBV7-2, the J call TRBJ1-2, with 7 bases matching TRBD1. J lost 7 bases, V lost 6 bases, and 8 bases had no gene match. The CDR3 covers 13 residues. From germline, CDR1 is SGHTA and CDR2 FQGNSA. The CDR3 loop reads CASRPDRVAGYTF. CDR3 in DNA: TGTGCCAGCAGACCTGACAGGGTCGCTGGCTACACCTTC.

The CDR3 DNA follows: TGTGCCAGCAGCTTCATAGCGGGGAGATACAATGAGCAGTTCTTC. Amino acids: CASSFIAGRYNEQFF. The J gene is TRBJ2-1, the V gene TRBV5-5, with TRBD2 matching 8 bases. The V gene's germline CDR1 is SGHKS and CDR2 YYEKEE (reference sequence). Trimming cost V 2 bases and J 4 bases; bases outside gene matches: 5. The CDR3 runs 15 residues. Full variable domain (outside the CDR3, taken from reference TRBV5-5 and TRBJ2-1): DAGVTQSPTHLIKTRGQQVTLRCSPISGHKSVSWYQQVLGQGPQFIFQYYEKEERGRGNFPDRFSARQFPNYSSELNVNALLLGDSALYLCASSFIAGRYNEQFFGPGTRLTVL.

This clone was counted a few times. The chain uses TRBV12-2 and TRBJ2-6; the DNA was not used to check the table's D call, TRBD1. TRBV12-2 is described as a pseudogene. The CDR3 sequence is 17 residues long. CDR3 sequence reads: CASRPGQVPSGANVLTF. DNA for the CDR3: TGTGCAAGTCGTCCGGGACAGGTCCCCTCTGGGGCCAACGTCCTGACTTTC.

The chain couples TRBV19 to TRBJ2-3; 9 nucleotides align to TRBD2. Germline V CDR1 and CDR2: LNHDA, SQIVND (reference sequence). V was pared by 4 bases and J by 0 bases, with 11 bases of the junction left unmatched. This CDR3 has 18 amino acids. CDR3 region: CASSTSGAARGSTDTQYF. The CDR3 DNA reads TGTGCCAGTAGTACTAGCGGGGCTGCCCGGGGAAGCACAGATACGCAGTATTTT.

The chain combines TRBV30 with TRBJ2-1, with D possibly being TRBD1 (6 bases). Looked up from germline, CDR1 is GTSNPN and CDR2 is SVGIG (reference sequence). The ends were cut back, 2 bases at V and 0 bases at J, with 20 bases in the middle. This CDR3 region has 18 residues. In DNA, the CDR3 is TGTGCCTGGAGTCCCGCCATAGGGGGTTCCGGCTCCTACAATGAGCAGTTCTTC. Amino acids: CAWSPAIGGSGSYNEQFF. Drawing the rest from reference TRBV30 and TRBJ2-1, the complete variable domain is SQTIHQWPATLVQPVGSPLSLECTVEGTSNPNLYWYRQAAGRGLQLLFYSVGIGQISSEVPQNLSASRPQDRQFILSSKKLLLSDSGFYLCAWSPAIGGSGSYNEQFFGPGTRLTVL.

This chain joins TRBV19 and TRBJ2-1; D gene unclear. The CDR3 is made up of 14 amino acids. CDR1 is LNHDA and CDR2 is SQIVND in the germline V gene (reference sequence). V lost 4 bases, J lost 6 bases, and 13 bases lay in between. CDR3 nucleotides: TGTGCCAGTAGTAGGTCAGGAATACCCAATGAGCAGTTCTTC. Protein sequence: CASSRSGIPNEQFF.

This rearrangement joins TRBV9 to TRBJ1-1; weak D call: TRBD1 (5 bases). Trimming took 4 bases from V and 8 from J, leaving 15 bases between them. The germline gives CDR1 SGDLS, CDR2 YYNGEE. This CDR3 region has 13 residues. For the CDR3, the DNA is TGTGCCAGCAGCCCGCAGGGCGGGCTAGAAGCTTTCTTT. Its translation is CASSPQGGLEAFF.

The CDR3, as DNA: TGTGCCAGCAGCTTGGGGGGACAAAATTCACCCCTCCACTTT. Amino acid sequence: CASSLGGQNSPLHF. J is TRBJ1-6 and V is TRBV11-2; D possibly corresponds to TRBD1 (6 bases). V lost 3 bases and J 7 bases, leaving 10 bases between the germline ends. Germline CDR1 SGHAT, CDR2 FQNNGV. This CDR3 has 14 amino acids.

The CDR3 sequence: CASSRDAVQAAFF. The CDR3 coding sequence is TGCGCCAGCAGCCGAGACGCTGTTCAAGCAGCTTTCTTT. J is TRBJ1-1 and V is TRBV4-3; no definite D call. CDR1 and CDR2 from the germline V gene are LGHNA and YSLEER. This CDR3 contains 13 residues. The V end was cut by 4 bases, the J end by 10 bases, with 16 bases between.

This clone was observed a handful of times. The chain is built from TRBV18 and TRBJ1-2; D perhaps matches TRBD1 (5 bases). Germline-derived CDR1 and CDR2 are KGHSH and LQKENI. The ends were cut back, 0 bases at V and 1 base at J, with 12 bases in the middle. This CDR3 has 16 residues. The CDR3 reads CASSPPSGTRNYGYTF. In DNA form, the CDR3 reads TGTGCCAGCTCACCACCGTCAGGGACCCGTAACTATGGCTACACCTTC.

V is TRBV7-8 and J is TRBJ2-2; D remains unclear. Germline CDR1 SGHVS, CDR2 FQNEAQ. The length of the CDR3 is 14 residues. V lost 6 bases and J 6 bases, leaving 14 bases between the germline ends. Written as DNA, the CDR3 is TGTGCCAGCAGACTGACACAGATTGCCGGGGAGCTGTTTTTT. As protein: CASRLTQIAGELFF.

The rearrangement links TRBV5-8 to TRBJ1-2; 9 positions agree with TRBD1. The CDR3 loop spans 16 amino acids. The ends lost 0 bases at V and 2 bases at J; junction bases unmatched: 5. CDR1 and CDR2 (germline): SGHTS, YDEGEE. The CDR3 loop is CASSLVLQGANYGYTF. CDR3 in DNA: TGTGCCAGCAGCTTGGTTTTACAGGGGGCCAACTATGGCTACACCTTC.

The chain links TRBV7-9 to TRBJ2-7; D not resolved. Deletions cut 4 bases from V and 3 bases from J, with 7 bases between. CDR3 size: 12 residues. Germline assignment: CDR1 SEHNR and CDR2 FQNEAQ (reference sequence). CDR3 nucleotides: TGTGCCAGCAGCTCAACGTACTACGAGCAGTACTTC. Amino acids: CASSSTYYEQYF.

The chain joins TRBV9 to TRBJ2-3; tentatively, D is TRBD1 or TRBD2 (5 bases each). The CDR3 is made up of 14 amino acids. Trimming pared 3 bases from V and 0 bases from J, leaving 8 bases between. Germline-derived CDR1 and CDR2 are SGDLS and YYNGEE. The chain's CDR3 is CASSAGPSTDTQYF. The CDR3 DNA follows: TGTGCCAGCAGCGCGGGGCCCAGCACAGATACGCAGTATTTT.

This clone was seen a single time. The chain combines TRBV18 with TRBJ1-1, with D possibly being TRBD1 (5 bases). Trimming shortened V by 6 bases and J by 1 base, and 12 bases separated the two germline ends. The CDR3 totals 14 residues. CDR1 and CDR2 from the germline V gene are KGHSH and LQKENI. This chain's CDR3 is CASSQDDRNTEAFF. CDR3 nucleotide sequence: TGTGCCAGCTCTCAAGACGACAGGAACACTGAAGCTTTCTTT.

The chain uses TRBV13 and TRBJ2-5; no definite D call. There are 15 residues in the CDR3. Trimming took off 5 bases at V and 2 bases at J, with 15 bases between the two ends. Germline loops: CDR1 PRHDT, CDR2 FYEKMQ (reference sequence). CDR3 in amino acids: CASSPSRASQETQYF. The CDR3 bases are TGTGCCAGCAGCCCTAGTCGGGCGAGTCAAGAGACCCAGTACTTC.

The chain uses TRBV5-1 and TRBJ2-7, with D possibly matching TRBD2 (7 bases). There are 15 residues in the CDR3. Germline CDR1 SGHRS, CDR2 YFSETQ. V lost 1 base to trimming and J lost 2 bases, with 13 bases between them. CDR3 residues: CASSLSGGGTYEQYF. Here the CDR3 DNA reads TGCGCCAGCAGCTTGTCGGGGGGCGGTACCTACGAGCAGTACTTC.

This chain links TRBV6-1 with TRBJ2-7; D gene uncertain. The CDR3 is 14 amino acids. Germline-derived CDR1 and CDR2 are MNHNS and SASEGT. V lost 6 bases to trimming and J lost 0 bases, with 12 bases between them. Written as DNA, the CDR3 is TGTGCCAGCAGAGACCCGACCCTCTCCTACGAGCAGTACTTC. As protein: CASRDPTLSYEQYF.

V usage is TRBV6-1 and J usage is TRBJ2-2, with unresolved D. CDR1 is MNHNS, CDR2 SASEGT, per germline. V gave up 5 bases and J gave up 6 bases, with 4 bases separating them. CDR3 length: 11 residues. This chain's CDR3 is CASSSPGELFF. The CDR3 DNA follows: TGTGCCAGCAGTTCGCCCGGGGAGCTGTTTTTT.